This T cell receptor (beta chain) emerged from a study of T cell changes during pregnancy in multiple sclerosis. Clones were read by immunoSEQ multiplex PCR, and TCRdb kept only the in-frame ones, dropping some. The profile shows tens of thousands of clones, 89% of them singletons. The V gene's germline CDR1 is SQVTM and CDR2 ANQGSEA. Deletions cut 1 base from V and 7 bases from J, with 14 bases between. The CDR3 totals 14 residues. This sequence joins TRBV29-1 and TRBJ2-1; D is perhaps TRBD2 (6 bases). The source was CD4+ T cells from peripheral blood mononuclear cells, collected in the first trimester of pregnancy. This sequence originates from a female donor with multiple sclerosis, enrolled in a pregnancy study. The CDR3 loop reads CSVEVADRENEQFF. The CDR3 DNA sequence: TGCAGCGTTGAAGTGGCGGATCGGGAGAATGAGCAGTTCTTC.